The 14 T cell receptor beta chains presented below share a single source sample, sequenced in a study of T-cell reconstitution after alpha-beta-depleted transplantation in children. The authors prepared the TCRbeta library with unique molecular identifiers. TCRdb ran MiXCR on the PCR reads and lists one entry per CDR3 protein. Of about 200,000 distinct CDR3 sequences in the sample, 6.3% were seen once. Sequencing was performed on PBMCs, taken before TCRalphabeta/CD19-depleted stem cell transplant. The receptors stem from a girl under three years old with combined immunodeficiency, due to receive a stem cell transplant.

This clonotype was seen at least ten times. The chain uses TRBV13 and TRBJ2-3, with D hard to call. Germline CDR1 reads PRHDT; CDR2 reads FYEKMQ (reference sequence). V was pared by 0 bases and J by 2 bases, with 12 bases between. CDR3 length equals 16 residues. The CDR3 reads CASSLGLSAPTDTQYF. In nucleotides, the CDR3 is TGTGCCAGCAGCTTAGGGCTTTCGGCGCCCACAGATACGCAGTATTTT.

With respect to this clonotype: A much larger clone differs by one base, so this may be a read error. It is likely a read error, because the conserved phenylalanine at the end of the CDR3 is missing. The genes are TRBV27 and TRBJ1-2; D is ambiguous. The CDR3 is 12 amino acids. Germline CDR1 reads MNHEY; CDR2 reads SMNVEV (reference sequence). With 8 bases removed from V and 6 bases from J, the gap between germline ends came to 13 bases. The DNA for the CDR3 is TGTGCCAGCTGGGGAGAATCGGATGGCTACACCTCC. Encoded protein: CASWGESDGYTS.

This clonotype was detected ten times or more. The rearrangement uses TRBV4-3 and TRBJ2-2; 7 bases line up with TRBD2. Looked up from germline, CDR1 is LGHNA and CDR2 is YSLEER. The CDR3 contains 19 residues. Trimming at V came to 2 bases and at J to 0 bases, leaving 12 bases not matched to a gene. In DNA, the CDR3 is TGCGCCAGCAGCCAAAGATATCACCAACTAGCGCCGAACACCGGGGAGCTGTTTTTT. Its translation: CASSQRYHQLAPNTGELFF.

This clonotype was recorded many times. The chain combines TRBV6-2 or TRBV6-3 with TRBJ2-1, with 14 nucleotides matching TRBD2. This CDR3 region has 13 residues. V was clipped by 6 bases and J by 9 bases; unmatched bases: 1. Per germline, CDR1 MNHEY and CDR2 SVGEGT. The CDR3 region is CASRTSGGGEQFF. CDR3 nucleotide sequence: TGTGCCAGCAGGACTAGCGGGGGGGGTGAGCAGTTCTTC.

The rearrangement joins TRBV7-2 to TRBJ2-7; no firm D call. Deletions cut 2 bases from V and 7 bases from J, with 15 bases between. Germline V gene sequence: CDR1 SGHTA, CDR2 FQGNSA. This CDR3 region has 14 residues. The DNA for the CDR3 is TGTGCCAGCAGCTTACTCGATAGCCCCCTGGAGCAGTACTTC. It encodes CASSLLDSPLEQYF.

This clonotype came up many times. CDR3: CASSLLSGSGLSYEQYF. Written as DNA, the CDR3 is TGTGCCAGCAGCTTACTTTCTGGGAGCGGCCTCTCCTACGAGCAGTACTTC. The V call is TRBV7-8, the J call TRBJ2-7; D might be TRBD2 (5 bases). The CDR3 is 17 amino acids. Germline V lookup: CDR1 SGHVS, CDR2 FQNEAQ. Between the trimmed V and J ends, which lost 2 bases and 0 bases, there was a span of 17 bases.

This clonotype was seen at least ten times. The CDR3 reads CASSQDIAGSSYNEQFF. CDR3 in DNA: TGCGCCAGCAGCCAGGATATAGCGGGGAGCTCCTACAATGAGCAGTTCTTC. V usage is TRBV4-3 and J usage is TRBJ2-1, with TRBD2 identical over 8 bases. The V segment lost 3 bases and the J segment 0 bases; nucleotides outside the gene matches: 7. Germline V CDR1 and CDR2: LGHNA, YSLEER. This CDR3 spans 17 amino acids.

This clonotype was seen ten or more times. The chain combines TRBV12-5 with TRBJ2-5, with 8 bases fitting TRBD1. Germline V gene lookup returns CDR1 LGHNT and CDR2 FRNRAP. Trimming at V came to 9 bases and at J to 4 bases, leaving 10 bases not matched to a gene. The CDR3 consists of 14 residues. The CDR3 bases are TGTGCTAGCGACAGGGGTGTGGTAGGAGAGACCCAGTACTTC. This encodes CASDRGVVGETQYF.

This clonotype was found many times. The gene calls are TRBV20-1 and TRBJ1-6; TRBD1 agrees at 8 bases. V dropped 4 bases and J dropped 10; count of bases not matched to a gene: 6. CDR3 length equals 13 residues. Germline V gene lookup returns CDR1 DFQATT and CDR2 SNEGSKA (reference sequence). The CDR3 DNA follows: TGCAGTGCTACCGGACAGGGCCGATCACCCCTCCACTTT. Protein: CSATGQGRSPLHF.

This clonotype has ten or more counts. In nucleotides, the CDR3 is TGTGCCACCAGTGATCCGTCGTCGGCGGGAGGTCCCATCCGTGAGCAGTTCTTC. It translates to CATSDPSSAGGPIREQFF. This rearrangement joins TRBV24-1 to TRBJ2-1, with 8 bases fitting TRBD2. The length of the CDR3 is 18 residues. The germline V gene has CDR1 KGHDR and CDR2 SFDVKD. The V gene end was trimmed by 3 bases and the J gene end by 9 bases; junction bases not matched to a gene: 18.

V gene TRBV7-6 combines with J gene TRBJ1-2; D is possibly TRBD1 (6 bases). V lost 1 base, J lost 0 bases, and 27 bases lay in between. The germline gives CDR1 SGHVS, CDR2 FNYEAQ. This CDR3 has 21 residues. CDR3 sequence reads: CASSLGPYPNIIGQTNYGYTF. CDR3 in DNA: TGTGCCAGCAGCTTAGGCCCATATCCAAACATCATCGGACAGACTAACTATGGCTACACCTTC.

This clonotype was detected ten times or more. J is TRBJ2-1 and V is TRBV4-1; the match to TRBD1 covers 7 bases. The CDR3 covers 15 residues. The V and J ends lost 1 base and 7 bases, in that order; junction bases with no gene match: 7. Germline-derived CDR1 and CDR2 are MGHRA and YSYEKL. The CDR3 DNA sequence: TGCGCCAGCAGCCAAGTCGGCAGGGGGTCGAATGAGCAGTTCTTC. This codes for CASSQVGRGSNEQFF.

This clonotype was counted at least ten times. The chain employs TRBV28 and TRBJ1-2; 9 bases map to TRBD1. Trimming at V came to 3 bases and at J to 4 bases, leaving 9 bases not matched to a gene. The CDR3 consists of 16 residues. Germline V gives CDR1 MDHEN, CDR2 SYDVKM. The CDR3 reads CASSLYRDRAIYGYTF. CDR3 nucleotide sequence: TGTGCCAGCAGTTTGTACCGGGACAGGGCGATCTATGGCTACACCTTC.

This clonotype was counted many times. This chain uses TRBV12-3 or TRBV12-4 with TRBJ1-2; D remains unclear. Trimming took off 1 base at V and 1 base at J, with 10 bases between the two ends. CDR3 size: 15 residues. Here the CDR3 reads CASSLGWAGNYGYTF. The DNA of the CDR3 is TGTGCCAGCAGTTTAGGGTGGGCCGGTAACTATGGCTACACCTTC.